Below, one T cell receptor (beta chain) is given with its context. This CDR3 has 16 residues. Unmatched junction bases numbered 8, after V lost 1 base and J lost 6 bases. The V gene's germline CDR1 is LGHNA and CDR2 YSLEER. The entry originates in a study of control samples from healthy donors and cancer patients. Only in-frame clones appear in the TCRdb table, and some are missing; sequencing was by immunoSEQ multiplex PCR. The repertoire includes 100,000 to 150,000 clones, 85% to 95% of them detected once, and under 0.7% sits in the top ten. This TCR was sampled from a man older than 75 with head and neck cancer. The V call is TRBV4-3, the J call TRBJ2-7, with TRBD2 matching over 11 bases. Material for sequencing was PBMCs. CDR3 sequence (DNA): TGCGCCAGCAGCCAAGTTGATCTAGCGGGAGGAAGCGAGCAGTACTTC. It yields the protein CASSQVDLAGGSEQYF.